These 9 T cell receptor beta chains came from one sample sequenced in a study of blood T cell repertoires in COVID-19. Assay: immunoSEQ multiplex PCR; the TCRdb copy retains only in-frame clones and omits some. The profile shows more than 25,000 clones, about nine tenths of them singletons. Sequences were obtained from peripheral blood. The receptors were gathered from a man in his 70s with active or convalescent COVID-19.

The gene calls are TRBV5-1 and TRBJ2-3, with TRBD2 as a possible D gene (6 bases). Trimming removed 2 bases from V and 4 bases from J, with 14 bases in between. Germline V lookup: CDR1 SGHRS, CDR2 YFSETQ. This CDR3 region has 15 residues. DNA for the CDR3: TGCGCCAGCAGCTTTCGACTAGATGGGGCAGATACGCAGTATTTT. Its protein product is CASSFRLDGADTQYF.

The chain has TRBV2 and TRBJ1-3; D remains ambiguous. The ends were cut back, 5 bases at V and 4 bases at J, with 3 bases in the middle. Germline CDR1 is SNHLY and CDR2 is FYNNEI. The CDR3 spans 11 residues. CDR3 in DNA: TGTGCCAGCAGTTCGGGAAACACCATATATTTT. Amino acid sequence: CASSSGNTIYF.

CDR3 residues: CASKGEGSYNEQFF. CDR3 bases: TGTGCCAGCAAAGGGGAAGGGTCCTACAATGAGCAGTTCTTC. The gene calls are TRBV11-2 and TRBJ2-1, with a possible D match to TRBD1 (5 bases). Looked up from germline, CDR1 is SGHAT and CDR2 is FQNNGV. The CDR3 consists of 14 residues. Trimming took 7 bases from V and 1 from J, leaving 11 bases between them.

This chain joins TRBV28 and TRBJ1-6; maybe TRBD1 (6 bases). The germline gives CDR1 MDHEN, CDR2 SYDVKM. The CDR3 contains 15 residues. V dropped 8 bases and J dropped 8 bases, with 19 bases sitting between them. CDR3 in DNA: TGTGCCAGCGGAACCCACAGGGCGATCCATTCACCCCTCCACTTT. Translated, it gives CASGTHRAIHSPLHF.

The CDR3: CASSLLDGDEQFF. In nucleotides, the CDR3 is TGTGCCAGCAGTCTTTTGGACGGGGATGAGCAGTTCTTC. This chain links TRBV6-5 with TRBJ2-1; a possible D gene is TRBD2 (5 bases). Germline V gene data show CDR1 as MNHEY and CDR2 as SVGAGI. The CDR3 sequence is 13 residues long. Between the trimmed V and J ends, which lost 5 bases and 8 bases, there was a span of 13 bases.

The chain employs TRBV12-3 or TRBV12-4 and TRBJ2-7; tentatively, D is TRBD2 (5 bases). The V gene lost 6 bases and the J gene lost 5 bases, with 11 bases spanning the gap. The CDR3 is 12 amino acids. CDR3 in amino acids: CASREGSHEQYF. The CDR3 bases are TGTGCCAGCAGAGAGGGTTCCCACGAGCAGTACTTC.

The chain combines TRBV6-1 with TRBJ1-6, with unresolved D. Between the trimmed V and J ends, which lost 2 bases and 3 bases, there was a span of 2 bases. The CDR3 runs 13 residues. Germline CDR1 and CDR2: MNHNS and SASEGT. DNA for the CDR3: TGTGCCAGCAGTGAACTCTATAATTCACCCCTCCACTTT. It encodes CASSELYNSPLHF.

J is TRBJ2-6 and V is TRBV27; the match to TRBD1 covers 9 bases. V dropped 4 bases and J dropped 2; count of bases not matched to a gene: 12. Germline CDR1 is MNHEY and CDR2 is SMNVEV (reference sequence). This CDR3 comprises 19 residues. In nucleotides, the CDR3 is TGTGCCAGCAGTTCACACAGGGGGCGCAGGGTCGCTGGGGCCAACGTCCTGACTTTC. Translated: CASSSHRGRRVAGANVLTF. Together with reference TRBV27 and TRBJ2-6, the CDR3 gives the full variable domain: EAQVTQNPRYLITVTGKKLTVTCSQNMNHEYMSWYRQDPGLGLRQIYYSMNVEVTDKGDVPEGYKVSRKEKRNFPLILESPSPNQTSLYFCASSSHRGRRVAGANVLTFGAGSRLTVL.

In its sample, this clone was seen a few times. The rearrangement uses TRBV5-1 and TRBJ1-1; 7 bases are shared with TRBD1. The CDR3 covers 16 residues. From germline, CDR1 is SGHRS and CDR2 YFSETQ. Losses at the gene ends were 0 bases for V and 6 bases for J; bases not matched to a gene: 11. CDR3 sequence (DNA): TGCGCCAGCAGCTTGGAAATAATGCAGGGGGAAGCTGAAGCTTTCTTT. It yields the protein CASSLEIMQGEAEAFF.